This T cell receptor beta chain is drawn from a study of response to subunit inactivated influenza vaccine. The V gene lost 4 bases and the J gene lost 6 bases, with 7 bases spanning the gap. Per the germline V gene, CDR1 is SNHLY and CDR2 is FYNNEI. CDR3 size: 13 residues. One entry per CDR3 protein, called by TCRdb with MiXCR from the RT-PCR reads. The sample has 800,000 or so distinct CDR3 sequences, around 20% seen once. The chain links TRBV2 to TRBJ1-6, with a weak D call TRBD1 (5 bases). The sample in question was PBMCs from blood, obtained more than 4 days after vaccination. This sequence originates from a man between 50 and 59 years old who received an inactivated influenza vaccine. CDR3 in amino acids: CASSAGTNSPLHF. The DNA of the CDR3 is TGTGCCAGCAGTGCAGGGACTAATTCACCCCTCCACTTT. The full variable domain, completed using reference TRBV2 and TRBJ1-6, is EPEVTQTPSHQVTQMGQEVILRCVPISNHLYFYWYRQILGQKVEFLVSFYNNEISEKSEIFDDQFSVERPDGSNFTLKIRSTKLEDSAMYFCASSAGTNSPLHFGNGTRLTVT.